These 25 T cell receptor beta chains were sequenced from one sample in a study of blood T cell repertoires in COVID-19. TCRdb's copy holds only in-frame clones and misses some; the assay was immunoSEQ multiplex PCR. The sample lists roughly 62,000 clones, roughly 80% seen once, with roughly 22% in the top ten. Sequencing was carried out using peripheral blood. These TCRs come from a woman of 80 years or more with active or convalescent COVID-19.

This chain links TRBV5-1 with TRBJ1-2; D uncertain. Germline V lookup: CDR1 SGHRS, CDR2 YFSETQ. V was trimmed by 4 bases and J by 0 bases, leaving 10 bases between them. This CDR3 spans 14 amino acids. In DNA form, the CDR3 reads TGCGCCAGCAGCCCCGAGTCGTCTAACTATGGCTACACCTTC. Encoded protein: CASSPESSNYGYTF.

J is TRBJ1-4 and V is TRBV5-1; possible D gene TRBD1, 5 bases. This CDR3 has 15 residues. CDR1 and CDR2 from the germline V gene are SGHRS and YFSETQ. V gave up 2 bases and J gave up 1 base, with 9 bases separating them. The CDR3 sequence: CASSLFGGTNEKLFF. The CDR3 nucleotides are TGCGCCAGCAGCTTATTCGGGGGAACTAATGAAAAACTGTTTTTT.

V gene TRBV19 combines with J gene TRBJ2-7; 7 positions match TRBD1. Germline CDR1 and CDR2: LNHDA and SQIVND (reference sequence). The CDR3 runs to 14 residues. V lost 4 bases and J lost 3; bases outside the gene matches: 6. The CDR3 DNA sequence: TGTGCCAGTAGTACACAGGGGAAGGGCTACGAGCAGTACTTC. Protein: CASSTQGKGYEQYF.

The chain carries TRBV9 and TRBJ1-3, with TRBD1 matching 8 bases. The CDR3 is made up of 15 amino acids. Germline V CDR1 and CDR2: SGDLS, YYNGEE. J was trimmed by 4 bases and V by 4 bases; bases with no gene match: 7. CDR3 amino acids: CASSSTGARGNTIYF. The CDR3 DNA reads TGTGCCAGCAGCTCGACAGGGGCCCGAGGAAACACCATATATTTT.

The sample holds a few counts of this clone. The rearrangement joins TRBV10-1 to TRBJ2-7; D remains unclear. CDR1 WNHNN and CDR2 SYGVQD come from the germline V gene (reference sequence). Trimming left V 5 bases short and J 3 bases short, with 8 bases between. The CDR3 length is 12 residues. The CDR3 bases are TGCGCCAGCAGTCCCAACAACTACGAGCAGTACTTC. This gives the protein CASSPNNYEQYF.

This sequence joins TRBV6-6 and TRBJ2-1; TRBD1 agrees at 8 bases. The V gene end was trimmed by 4 bases and the J gene end by 4 bases; junction bases not matched to a gene: 9. The CDR3 is made up of 16 amino acids. Per germline, CDR1 MNHNY and CDR2 SVGAGI (reference sequence). In DNA, the CDR3 is TGTGCCAGCAGTTCCAGGGGGCGGGGCGGTTACAATGAGCAGTTCTTC. It yields the protein CASSSRGRGGYNEQFF.

The DNA for the CDR3 is TGTGCCAGCGGACGACGCGGACAGGGGGCTAACTATGGCTACACCTTC. Its protein is CASGRRGQGANYGYTF. The chain employs TRBV27 and TRBJ1-2, with 10 bases matching TRBD1. The length of the CDR3 is 16 residues. V gave up 8 bases and J gave up 0 bases; unmatched junction bases: 9. Per germline, CDR1 MNHEY and CDR2 SMNVEV (reference sequence).

The V call is TRBV25-1, the J call TRBJ2-7; tentative D call: TRBD2 (6 bases). With 3 bases removed from V and 0 bases from J, the gap between germline ends came to 12 bases. This CDR3 contains 15 residues. CDR1 is MGHDK and CDR2 is SYGVNS in the germline V gene. CDR3: CASSDTHGSSYEQYF. CDR3 nucleotides: TGTGCCAGCAGTGATACCCACGGGAGCTCCTACGAGCAGTACTTC.

CDR3 sequence reads: CASNYRAPGSQPQHF. As DNA, the CDR3 is TGTGCCAGTAACTACCGGGCCCCTGGGAGTCAGCCCCAGCATTTT. The chain recombines TRBV6-5 with TRBJ1-5; D is unresolved. The CDR3 sequence is 15 residues long. Germline V CDR1 and CDR2: MNHEY, SVGAGI. Between the trimmed V and J ends, which lost 9 bases and 6 bases, there was a span of 21 bases.

The rearrangement links TRBV29-1 to TRBJ1-5, with 9 bases identical to TRBD1. Germline V lookup: CDR1 SQVTM, CDR2 ANQGSEA. The CDR3 spans 14 residues. Unmatched junction bases numbered 8, after V lost 8 bases and J lost 3 bases. CDR3 sequence: CSFTGTGINQPQHF. CDR3 in DNA: TGCAGCTTTACCGGGACAGGGATCAATCAGCCCCAGCATTTT.

The chain uses TRBV7-9 and TRBJ1-4; no firm D call. CDR1 and CDR2 from the germline V gene are SEHNR and FQNEAQ (reference sequence). Trimming cost V 5 bases and J 0 bases, with 7 bases left between them. This CDR3 comprises 14 residues. The CDR3 loop reads CASSPQSTNEKLFF. The CDR3, as DNA: TGTGCCAGCAGCCCACAGTCAACTAATGAAAAACTGTTTTTT.

This rearrangement joins TRBV19 to TRBJ1-1, with D tentatively TRBD1 (6 bases). Germline V gives CDR1 LNHDA, CDR2 SQIVND (reference sequence). The CDR3 consists of 16 residues. V was trimmed by 1 base and J by 5 bases, leaving 17 bases between them. The CDR3 DNA sequence: TGTGCCAGTAGTATAGGAGGACAGCTAATCACGACTGAAGCTTTCTTT. Encoded protein: CASSIGGQLITTEAFF. Full variable domain (missing parts from reference TRBV19 and TRBJ1-1): DGGITQSPKYLFRKEGQNVTLSCEQNLNHDAMYWYRQDPGQGLRLIYYSQIVNDFQKGDIAEGYSVSREKKESFPLTVTSAQKNPTAFYLCASSIGGQLITTEAFFGQGTRLTVV.

The CDR3 DNA reads as TGTGCCAGCAGCACTTCGACGGGCACTGAAGCTTTCTTT. This gives the protein CASSTSTGTEAFF. The V gene is TRBV5-4, the J gene TRBJ1-1; D gene unclear. This CDR3 spans 13 amino acids. The germline gives CDR1 SGHNT, CDR2 YYREEE (reference sequence). The germline V and J ends were trimmed by 4 bases and 4 bases, with 11 bases remaining between them.

This chain joins TRBV10-3 and TRBJ1-2, with 8 bases identical to TRBD1. CDR1 is ENHRY and CDR2 is SYGVKD in the germline V gene. The CDR3 has 13 residues. Trimming cost V 5 bases and J 8 bases; bases outside gene matches: 7. The CDR3 is CAISSGTGEGYTF. The CDR3 region has the DNA TGTGCCATCAGTAGTGGGACAGGCGAGGGCTACACCTTC.

J is TRBJ2-7 and V is TRBV6-5; TRBD2 agrees at 10 bases. The CDR3 covers 14 residues. Germline V gives CDR1 MNHEY, CDR2 SVGAGI. The ends lost 5 bases at V and 2 bases at J; junction bases unmatched: 3. CDR3 bases: TGTGCCAGCAGTCGAAGCGGGGGGGCCTACGAGCAGTACTTC. Translating gives CASSRSGGAYEQYF.

This clone showed up just once. The rearrangement joins TRBV9 to TRBJ1-3; D unresolved. CDR1 is SGDLS and CDR2 is YYNGEE in the germline V gene. V was pared by 0 bases and J by 1 base, with 11 bases between. CDR3 length: 16 residues. The CDR3 loop is CASSVGVANSGNTIYF. CDR3 nucleotide sequence: TGTGCCAGCAGCGTAGGAGTCGCGAATTCTGGAAACACCATATATTTT.

The chain uses TRBV6-5 and TRBJ2-7; 7 nucleotides align to TRBD2. The ends lost 7 bases at V and 4 bases at J; junction bases unmatched: 10. This CDR3 is built from 14 residues. From germline, CDR1 is MNHEY and CDR2 SVGAGI. The CDR3 sequence is CASTPSGAVYEQYF. In nucleotides, the CDR3 is TGTGCCAGCACCCCCAGCGGGGCAGTATACGAGCAGTACTTC.

The V call is TRBV7-8, the J call TRBJ2-5, with 8 bases fitting TRBD1. CDR3 length equals 15 residues. V lost 5 bases and J lost 2; bases outside the gene matches: 7. Per the germline V gene, CDR1 is SGHVS and CDR2 is FQNEAQ. The CDR3 loop is CASSPRQGMQETQYF. CDR3 bases: TGTGCCAGCAGCCCCAGACAGGGGATGCAAGAGACCCAGTACTTC. The variable domain in full, with the rest retrieved from reference TRBV7-8 and TRBJ2-5, is GAGVSQSPRYKVAKRGQDVALRCDPISGHVSLFWYQQALGQGPEFLTYFQNEAQLDKSGLPSDRFFAERPEGSVSTLKIQRTQQEDSAVYLCASSPRQGMQETQYFGPGTRLLVL.

The chain uses TRBV18 and TRBJ2-5, with 7 bases that match TRBD2. The length of the CDR3 is 15 residues. With V trimmed by 2 bases and J by 1 base, 4 bases remained unmatched. Germline CDR1 reads KGHSH; CDR2 reads LQKENI. CDR3 bases: TGTGCCAGCTCACCAACCTCGGGGGGCCAAGAGACCCAGTACTTC. It codes for CASSPTSGGQETQYF. The whole variable domain, remainder taken from reference TRBV18 and TRBJ2-5, is NAGVMQNPRHLVRRRGQEARLRCSPMKGHSHVYWYRQLPEEGLKFMVYLQKENIIDESGMPKERFSAEFPKEGPSILRIQQVVRGDSAAYFCASSPTSGGQETQYFGPGTRLLVL.

J is TRBJ1-1 and V is TRBV19; perhaps TRBD1 as D (5 bases). Trimming left V 5 bases short and J 5 bases short, with 12 bases between. CDR1 is LNHDA and CDR2 is SQIVND in the germline V gene (reference sequence). The CDR3 covers 13 residues. The CDR3 protein is CASSGQGRTEAFF. In DNA form, the CDR3 reads TGTGCCAGTAGTGGGCAGGGCAGGACTGAAGCTTTCTTT. The variable domain in full, with the rest retrieved from reference TRBV19 and TRBJ1-1, is DGGITQSPKYLFRKEGQNVTLSCEQNLNHDAMYWYRQDPGQGLRLIYYSQIVNDFQKGDIAEGYSVSREKKESFPLTVTSAQKNPTAFYLCASSGQGRTEAFFGQGTRLTVV.

The chain uses TRBV19 and TRBJ1-5; D perhaps matches TRBD1 (5 bases). This CDR3 region has 13 residues. The germline V gene encodes CDR1 LNHDA and CDR2 SQIVND (reference sequence). With 5 bases removed from V and 6 bases from J, the gap between germline ends came to 11 bases. This CDR3 is CASSYSGPQPQHF. CDR3 bases: TGTGCCAGTAGTTATTCAGGGCCTCAGCCCCAGCATTTT.

There are a few counts of this clone. This same CDR3 is encoded by further DNA sequences in the sample. The chain couples TRBV5-4 to TRBJ1-3, with D possibly being TRBD1 (6 bases). Trimming removed 3 bases at V and 4 bases at J, with 14 bases between. The germline V gene encodes CDR1 SGHNT and CDR2 YYREEE (reference sequence). The CDR3 sequence is 15 residues long. The CDR3 here is CASSYRDRGGNTIYF. As DNA, the CDR3 is TGTGCCAGCAGCTACAGGGATAGGGGAGGAAACACCATATATTTT.

The chain recombines TRBV28 with TRBJ1-5; possible D gene TRBD1, 6 bases. CDR1 MDHEN and CDR2 SYDVKM come from the germline V gene. The V end lost 3 bases, the J end lost 0 bases, and 15 bases lay between the germline ends. The CDR3 consists of 17 residues. CDR3 sequence: CASSFGGGLYSNQPQHF. The CDR3 DNA reads as TGTGCCAGCAGTTTCGGGGGGGGCCTATATAGCAATCAGCCCCAGCATTTT.

The chain employs TRBV5-1 and TRBJ2-6; 9 bases align to TRBD1. V trimming: 7 bases; J trimming: 3 bases; junction bases outside the gene matches: 5. The CDR3 length is 15 residues. Germline loops: CDR1 SGHRS, CDR2 YFSETQ. CDR3 coding DNA: TGCGCCAGCGGGACAGGGACGGGTGGGGCCAACGTCCTGACTTTC. This sequence encodes CASGTGTGGANVLTF.

The CDR3 loop reads CASSRGGNQPQHF. CDR3 nucleotides: TGCGCCAGCAGCCGAGGGGGAAATCAGCCCCAGCATTTT. The chain carries TRBV4-1 and TRBJ1-5; the D gene is possibly TRBD1 (6 bases). CDR1 and CDR2 from the germline V gene are MGHRA and YSYEKL. V was clipped by 4 bases and J by 4 bases, with 8 bases between them. This CDR3 region has 13 residues.